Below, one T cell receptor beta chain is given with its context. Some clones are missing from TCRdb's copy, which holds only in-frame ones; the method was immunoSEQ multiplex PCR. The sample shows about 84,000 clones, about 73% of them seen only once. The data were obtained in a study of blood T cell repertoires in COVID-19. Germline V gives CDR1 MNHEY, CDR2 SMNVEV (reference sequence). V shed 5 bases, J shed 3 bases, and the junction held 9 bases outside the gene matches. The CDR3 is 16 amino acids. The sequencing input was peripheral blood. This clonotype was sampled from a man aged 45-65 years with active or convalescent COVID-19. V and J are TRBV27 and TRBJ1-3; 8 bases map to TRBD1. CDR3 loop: CASSPQRTGSGNTIYF. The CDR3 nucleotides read TGTGCCAGCAGTCCTCAGCGGACAGGGAGTGGAAACACCATATATTTT.